Following are 23 T cell receptor beta chains from one sample sequenced in a study of identical twins. TCRdb passed the 5' RACE reads through MiXCR, listing each CDR3 protein once. The table shows 450,000 or so distinct CDR3 sequences, with approximately 25% occurring only once. The sample also formed part of further work on T cells expressing NK-cell markers.

The sequencing input was CD4+ T cells sorted from blood. These receptors were obtained from a young woman in good health.

The chain has TRBV5-5 and TRBJ2-5; TRBD2 agrees at 8 bases. Germline V gene lookup returns CDR1 SGHKS and CDR2 YYEKEE (reference sequence). After removal of 5 bases from V and 1 base from J, the junction contained 7 bases not matched to a gene. The CDR3 extends over 15 amino acids. The CDR3 nucleotides are TGTGCCAGCAGAACGGGGGGGCCTAGCCAAGAGACCCAGTACTTC. It yields the protein CASRTGGPSQETQYF.

This clonotype appeared a few times. The rearrangement uses TRBV20-1 and TRBJ2-7, with 8 bases that match TRBD1. The junction had 13 bases not matched to a gene; V was cut back by 6 bases and J by 12 bases. Germline V gene sequence: CDR1 DFQATT, CDR2 SNEGSKA (reference sequence). The CDR3 has 12 amino acids. The DNA for the CDR3 is TGCAGTGCCAGGGGGCGGACAGGGATTCTGTACTTC. It encodes CSARGRTGILYF.

This clonotype was observed many times. The chain uses TRBV3-1 and TRBJ2-3; D not certain. Trimming left V 3 bases short and J 6 bases short, with 7 bases between. CDR3 length: 12 residues. CDR1 and CDR2 from the germline V gene are LGHDT and YNNKEL (reference sequence). The chain's CDR3 is CASSQVTDTQYF. CDR3 DNA: TGTGCCAGCAGCCAGGTGACGGATACGCAGTATTTT.

This chain uses TRBV12-3 or TRBV12-4 with TRBJ2-7; 8 bases agree with TRBD1. CDR3 length equals 15 residues. V gave up 5 bases and J gave up 3 bases; unmatched junction bases: 9. CDR3 amino acids: CASSPHPDRVYEQYF. Here the CDR3 DNA reads TGTGCCAGCAGTCCCCATCCGGACAGGGTCTACGAGCAGTACTTC.

This clonotype was seen more than once but under ten times. This chain's CDR3 is CASSLEGQPTDTQYF. Written as DNA, the CDR3 is TGTGCCAGCAGCTTAGAGGGACAACCCACAGATACGCAGTATTTT. The chain employs TRBV7-2 and TRBJ2-3, with D perhaps TRBD1 (6 bases). The V end was cut by 1 base, the J end by 2 bases, with 10 bases between. CDR1 and CDR2 (germline): SGHTA, FQGNSA. This CDR3 spans 15 amino acids.

CDR3 coding DNA: TGTGCCAGCAGTGGGGCTTACAGGGGCCCCGGGGAGCTGTTTTTT. This sequence encodes CASSGAYRGPGELFF. The chain uses TRBV6-1 and TRBJ2-2; 7 positions agree with TRBD1. The CDR3 contains 15 residues. V dropped 4 bases and J dropped 6; count of bases not matched to a gene: 8. Germline lookup yields CDR1 MNHNS and CDR2 SASEGT.

The V gene is TRBV5-1, the J gene TRBJ2-1; 9 nucleotides line up with TRBD1. The CDR3 contains 14 residues. The germline CDR1 and CDR2 sequences are SGHRS and YFSETQ. V dropped 3 bases and J dropped 9; count of bases not matched to a gene: 7. Here the CDR3 reads CASSYRDRDPEQFF. Here the CDR3 DNA reads TGCGCCAGCAGCTACCGGGACAGGGATCCTGAGCAGTTCTTC.

This clonotype was seen a few times. The gene calls are TRBV7-2 and TRBJ1-2; unclear D gene. The germline V gene encodes CDR1 SGHTA and CDR2 FQGNSA. V lost 6 bases to trimming and J lost 7 bases, with 15 bases between them. This CDR3 spans 13 amino acids. The CDR3 here is CASRPDGVPGYTF. The CDR3 nucleotides read TGTGCCAGCAGGCCAGACGGGGTCCCTGGCTACACCTTC. Using reference TRBV7-2 and TRBJ1-2 for the parts outside the CDR3, the full variable domain is GAGVSQSPSNKVTEKGKDVELRCDPISGHTALYWYRQSLGQGLEFLIYFQGNSAPDKSGLPSDRFSAERTGGSVSTLTIQRTQQEDSAVYLCASRPDGVPGYTFGSGTRLTVV.

This clonotype occurred a few times. This chain connects TRBV3-1 to TRBJ2-5, with 7 bases fitting TRBD1. The trim removed 6 bases at V and 3 bases at J, leaving 16 bases unmatched. Germline CDR1 LGHDT, CDR2 YNNKEL (reference sequence). The CDR3 covers 17 residues. CDR3 protein: CASSWVIPGTDKETQYF. The CDR3 DNA follows: TGTGCCAGCAGTTGGGTCATCCCCGGGACAGACAAAGAGACCCAGTACTTC.

The chain couples TRBV18 to TRBJ2-1; 8 bases match TRBD1. With 4 bases clipped from V and 9 bases from J, the junction kept 5 bases outside the gene matches. This CDR3 has 13 residues. CDR1 and CDR2 (germline): KGHSH, LQKENI. The CDR3 region is CASSRTGNTEQFF. The CDR3 bases are TGTGCCAGCTCACGGACAGGGAATACTGAGCAGTTCTTC. Filled out from reference TRBV18 and TRBJ2-1, the complete variable domain reads NAGVMQNPRHLVRRRGQEARLRCSPMKGHSHVYWYRQLPEEGLKFMVYLQKENIIDESGMPKERFSAEFPKEGPSILRIQQVVRGDSAAYFCASSRTGNTEQFFGPGTRLTVL.

The V and J genes are TRBV6-1 and TRBJ1-6; D gene ambiguous. CDR3 length: 15 residues. Trimming left V 6 bases short and J 9 bases short, with 18 bases between. Germline CDR1 is MNHNS and CDR2 is SASEGT. CDR3 protein: CASSRDRRVSSPLHF. CDR3 nucleotide sequence: TGTGCCAGCAGCCGTGATCGGCGGGTTAGTTCACCCCTCCACTTT.

The genes are TRBV11-1 and TRBJ2-1, with 7 bases fitting TRBD2. The CDR3 extends over 15 amino acids. V was pared by 4 bases and J by 2 bases, with 5 bases of the junction left unmatched. CDR1 and CDR2 from the germline V gene are SGHAT and FQDESV (reference sequence). The CDR3 is CASSSRTRAYNEQFF. The CDR3 DNA sequence: TGTGCCAGCAGCTCGCGGACTAGAGCCTACAATGAGCAGTTCTTC.

In this sample, this clonotype turned up a few times. This chain links TRBV20-1 with TRBJ1-4; D ambiguous. Germline CDR1 and CDR2: DFQATT and SNEGSKA (reference sequence). The CDR3 has 17 amino acids. The V and J ends lost 0 bases and 0 bases respectively, with 14 bases between them. As DNA, the CDR3 is TGCAGTGCTAGAGAAGGTCTCGGCAGACCAACTAATGAAAAACTGTTTTTT. Its translation is CSAREGLGRPTNEKLFF.

The chain employs TRBV5-5 and TRBJ2-3, with 8 bases aligning to TRBD2. The CDR3 runs to 14 residues. Trimming removed 4 bases from V and 2 bases from J; junction bases left unmatched: 3. From germline, CDR1 is SGHKS and CDR2 YYEKEE (reference sequence). DNA for the CDR3: TGTGCCAGCAGCCTACTAGCGGTCACAGATACGCAGTATTTT. Protein: CASSLLAVTDTQYF.

This clonotype has more than one count but fewer than ten. V usage is TRBV5-1 and J usage is TRBJ2-1; D not resolved. V was cut by 0 bases and J by 11 bases, with 12 bases left in between. Per the germline V gene, CDR1 is SGHRS and CDR2 is YFSETQ. The CDR3 sequence is 13 residues long. The DNA of the CDR3 is TGCGCCAGCAGCTTGGCCATGTCGCAGAAGCAGTTCTTC. Protein sequence: CASSLAMSQKQFF. Filled out from reference TRBV5-1 and TRBJ2-1, the complete variable domain reads KAGVTQTPRYLIKTRGQQVTLSCSPISGHRSVSWYQQTPGQGLQFLFEYFSETQRNKGNFPGRFSGRQFSNSRSEMNVSTLELGDSALYLCASSLAMSQKQFFGPGTRLTVL.

The V call is TRBV5-1, the J call TRBJ1-1; possible D gene TRBD1, 5 bases. Trimming shortened V by 4 bases and J by 5 bases, and 15 bases separated the two germline ends. This CDR3 region has 14 residues. Germline V gene lookup returns CDR1 SGHRS and CDR2 YFSETQ. CDR3 DNA: TGCGCCAGCAGCATCGGGACGGTAAGGACTGAAGCTTTCTTT. Amino acid sequence: CASSIGTVRTEAFF. The full variable domain, rest sourced from reference TRBV5-1 and TRBJ1-1, is KAGVTQTPRYLIKTRGQQVTLSCSPISGHRSVSWYQQTPGQGLQFLFEYFSETQRNKGNFPGRFSGRQFSNSRSEMNVSTLELGDSALYLCASSIGTVRTEAFFGQGTRLTVV.

This clonotype was found many times. The chain recombines TRBV12-3 or TRBV12-4 with TRBJ2-1; perhaps TRBD1 as D (5 bases). CDR3 size: 15 residues. The V and J ends lost 3 bases and 3 bases respectively, with 12 bases between them. CDR3 nucleotides: TGTGCCAGCAGTTTGGCTCAGGGTGTCTACAATGAGCAGTTCTTC. It translates to CASSLAQGVYNEQFF.

This clonotype was counted a few times. The V and J genes are TRBV19 and TRBJ2-2; D perhaps matches TRBD1 (6 bases). The germline V gene encodes CDR1 LNHDA and CDR2 SQIVND (reference sequence). Trimming cost V 5 bases and J 5 bases, with 15 bases left between them. The CDR3 loop spans 15 amino acids. This CDR3 is CASSLEQGATGELFF. As DNA, the CDR3 is TGTGCCAGTAGTCTCGAACAGGGTGCAACCGGGGAGCTGTTTTTT.

This clonotype turned up a few times. This sequence joins TRBV5-1 and TRBJ2-3, with TRBD2 identical over 14 bases. Trimming took 0 bases from V and 3 from J; bases not matched to a gene: 6. CDR3 length: 18 amino acids. Per the germline V gene, CDR1 is SGHRS and CDR2 is YFSETQ. The CDR3 DNA sequence: TGCGCCAGCAGCTTGGAGGGGACTAGCGGGGGTTATACAGATACGCAGTATTTT. Protein product: CASSLEGTSGGYTDTQYF.

Notes on this clonotype: A much more abundant neighbour one base away suggests this may be a read error. This sequence joins TRBV24-1 and TRBJ2-2, with 7 nucleotides matching TRBD2. The trim removed 5 bases at V and 1 base at J, leaving 0 bases unmatched. The CDR3 covers 14 residues. Germline CDR1 is KGHDR and CDR2 is SFDVKD. Written as DNA, the CDR3 is TGTGCCACCAGTGCGGGGGGGAACACCGGGGAGCTGTTTTTT. As protein: CATSAGGNTGELFF.

The chain carries TRBV9 and TRBJ2-1; 7 bases line up with TRBD2. With V trimmed by 0 bases and J by 4 bases, 7 bases remained unmatched. CDR1 SGDLS and CDR2 YYNGEE come from the germline V gene. CDR3 length: 16 residues. The CDR3 nucleotides read TGTGCCAGCAGCGTAGACGGTGGGGGAGGGTACAATGAGCAGTTCTTC. Translated: CASSVDGGGGYNEQFF. Supplemented by reference TRBV9 and TRBJ2-1, the full variable domain reads DSGVTQTPKHLITATGQRVTLRCSPRSGDLSVYWYQQSLDQGLQFLIQYYNGEERAKGNILERFSAQQFPDLHSELNLSSLELGDSALYFCASSVDGGGGYNEQFFGPGTRLTVL.

This clonotype turned up a few times. The chain joins TRBV10-3 to TRBJ1-6, with 12 bases identical to TRBD1. The J segment lost 7 bases and the V segment lost 6 bases, leaving 1 base of the junction unmatched. This CDR3 is 14 amino acids long. Germline V gene lookup returns CDR1 ENHRY and CDR2 SYGVKD. For the CDR3, the DNA is TGTGCCATCAGGGGACAGGGGGCGAATTCACCCCTCCACTTT. It codes for CAIRGQGANSPLHF.

The sample holds one count of this clonotype. The chain combines TRBV19 with TRBJ1-5; 10 nucleotides line up with TRBD1. The germline CDR1 and CDR2 sequences are LNHDA and SQIVND (reference sequence). J gave up 7 bases and V 8 bases, and 11 bases lay outside the gene matches. The CDR3 spans 15 residues. The CDR3 sequence: CASGAGTGVKQPQHF. The CDR3 DNA reads as TGTGCCAGTGGGGCCGGGACAGGGGTGAAACAGCCCCAGCATTTT.